Listed below are T cell receptor beta chains from one sample, sequenced in a study of CD8 T cells in ankylosing spondylitis. TCRdb ran MiXCR on the 5' RACE reads and lists one entry per CDR3 protein. The sample records about 180,000 distinct CDR3 sequences, just over 9.5% being singletons. Specimen: blood, either unsorted or a sorted T cell fraction (not recorded which). These receptors all stem from a female donor with ankylosing spondylitis or in good health (not recorded which). Each CDR3 is given with its conserved first and last residue. Each record gives: V gene, D gene, clone size, J gene, CDR3 DNA, CDR3 protein. The D gene is left open where the match is weak. Rows may omit the clone size; those that give it use once, few, many or a size class.

TRBV6-1	NA	NA	TRBJ1-1	TGTGCCAGCAGCCCGGGACCGATGAACACTGAAGCTTTCTTT	CASSPGPMNTEAFF
TRBV20-1	TRBD2	few	TRBJ2-3	TGCAGTGCTCCCGGCGATAGCGGGAGGGTTACAGATACGCAGTATTTT	CSAPGDSGRVTDTQYF
TRBV12-3/TRBV12-4	TRBD2	few	TRBJ2-7	TGTGCCAGCAGTTTCAGGATCGAGGGACTAGCGGGAGAAGCCTACGAGCAGTACTTC	CASSFRIEGLAGEAYEQYF
TRBV27	TRBD1	few	TRBJ2-5	TGTGCCAGCGGACAGGGGTCCAGTACCCAGTACTTC	CASGQGSSTQYF
TRBV7-8	TRBD1	few	TRBJ1-2	TGTGCCAGCAGCTCACCGATCCGGGACAGGGGAAACTACACCTTC	CASSSPIRDRGNYTF
TRBV28	NA	many	TRBJ2-1	TGTGCCAGCAGTTTAAGCGAGCAGTTCTTC	CASSLSEQFF
TRBV4-3	NA	few	TRBJ1-1	TGCGCCAGCAGCCAAGATCCGCCAGGGGATTTGAACACTGAAGCTTTCTTT	CASSQDPPGDLNTEAFF
TRBV27	NA	NA	TRBJ2-7	TGTGCCAGCAGTTTCGGAAGTCGAGGTTACGAGCAGTACTTC	CASSFGSRGYEQYF
TRBV9	NA	NA	TRBJ2-1	TGTGCCAGCAGCGTAGCGGCTAGCGAATACAATGAGCAGTTCTTC	CASSVAASEYNEQFF
TRBV4-2	NA	NA	TRBJ1-1	TGTGCCAGCAGCCAAGTGGACGGCAGGGCTGAAGCTTTCTTT	CASSQVDGRAEAFF
TRBV6-5	NA	NA	TRBJ2-7	TGTGCCAGCAGTTACTCGATGTTTCCGAGGGAGCAGTACTTC	CASSYSMFPREQYF
TRBV25-1	NA	NA	TRBJ1-2	TGTGCCAGCAGTGACCGGGACACCCTTGTCCATGGCTACACCTTC	CASSDRDTLVHGYTF
TRBV6-1	TRBD1	NA	TRBJ2-5	TGTGCCAGCAGTCCCACAGGGGGCACCGAGACCCAGTACTTC	CASSPTGGTETQYF
TRBV6-5	NA	few	TRBJ2-1	TGTGCCAGCAGTTACCTTCGAGGGGGAGGTTCCTACAATGAGCAGTTCTTC	CASSYLRGGGSYNEQFF
TRBV12-3/TRBV12-4	NA	many	TRBJ2-1	TGTGCCATCCAGTTTGTCCTAGAAGGGTCGGATGAGCAGTTCTTC	CAIQFVLEGSDEQFF
TRBV4-3	NA	few	TRBJ2-5	TGCGCCAGCAGCCAGGCCATAGCGTTAAGGTTTGGGGAGACCCAGTACTTC	CASSQAIALRFGETQYF
TRBV9	TRBD2	NA	TRBJ2-3	TGTGCCAGCAGCGTAGAGGGACTAGCGGGGTATACGCAGTATTTT	CASSVEGLAGYTQYF
TRBV28	TRBD2	NA	TRBJ2-3	TGTGCCAGCAGTTTCCCCAGGGAGGTTAGCGGGACTCCCTGGGATACGCAGTATTTT	CASSFPREVSGTPWDTQYF
TRBV20-1	TRBD1	few	TRBJ1-1	TGCAGTGCTACAAGACAGGGGGAGACTGAAGCTTTCTTT	CSATRQGETEAFF
TRBV7-8	NA	NA	TRBJ1-1	TGTGCCAGCAGCTTAGGGACAGCGCTTGAAGCTTTCTTT	CASSLGTALEAFF
TRBV7-6	NA	few	TRBJ2-7	TGTGCCAGCAGCTTAGCAGCGCCGGAACTTTTTACGAGCGAGCAGTACTTC	CASSLAAPELFTSEQYF
TRBV7-2	NA	NA	TRBJ2-4	TGTGCCAGCAGCTCCCCGGACCTCCTAGCCAAAAACATTCAGTACTTC	CASSSPDLLAKNIQYF
TRBV6-2/TRBV6-3	NA	many	TRBJ2-5	TGTGCCAGCAGTTACTCTTCGGAGAGCCAAGAGACCCAGTACTTC	CASSYSSESQETQYF
TRBV7-6	NA	many	TRBJ2-3	TGTGCCAGCAGCGGCCCTCTAGCGACTAGCACAGATACGCAGTATTTT	CASSGPLATSTDTQYF
TRBV5-5	NA	few	TRBJ2-2	TGTGCCAGCAGCTTACAGACTCTTGGGGAGCTGTTTTTT	CASSLQTLGELFF
TRBV4-3	NA	many	TRBJ2-1	TGCGCCAGCAGCCGAGGGGGGGGCAATGAGCAGTTCTTC	CASSRGGGNEQFF
TRBV27	TRBD1	NA	TRBJ2-7	TGTGCCAGCAGCCCCCTAGGGGCAGGGGGTACCTACGAGCAGTACTTC	CASSPLGAGGTYEQYF
TRBV2	TRBD1	few	TRBJ2-5	TGTGCCACCAAGGGACAGGGGAGGACCCAGTACTTC	CATKGQGRTQYF
TRBV7-2	NA	NA	TRBJ2-1	TGTGCCAGCAGCCCCCTGAGGGATCTAGAGCAGTTCTTC	CASSPLRDLEQFF
TRBV7-9	TRBD1	few	TRBJ2-7	TGTGCCAGCAGCCCCGTTCAGGGGGCGGATGAGCAGTACTTC	CASSPVQGADEQYF
TRBV12-3/TRBV12-4	NA	few	TRBJ2-7	TGTGCCAGCAGTTTAAGACAGTTCAACTACGAGCAGTACTTC	CASSLRQFNYEQYF
TRBV7-9	TRBD1	many	TRBJ2-3	TGTGCCAGCAGCTCAATGGCCGGGACAGGAAGCACAGATACGCAGTATTTT	CASSSMAGTGSTDTQYF
TRBV6-1	TRBD2	few	TRBJ2-7	TGTGCCAGCAGTGCCCCGGGACTACTTTTGTACGAGCAGTACTTC	CASSAPGLLLYEQYF
TRBV9	NA	many	TRBJ1-1	TGTGCCAGCAGCGTAGAAGGGGGGGGTACTGAAGCTTTCTTT	CASSVEGGGTEAFF
TRBV18	NA	NA	TRBJ1-1	TGTGCCAGCTCAGGAAGCAACGCTGAAGCTTTCTTT	CASSGSNAEAFF
TRBV4-3	NA	few	TRBJ2-2	TGCGCCAGCAGCCAAGATTCCCTTCCAGGGTTCGGCGGGGAGCTGTTTTTT	CASSQDSLPGFGGELFF
TRBV6-2/TRBV6-3	NA	few	TRBJ2-1	TGTGCCAGCAGTTATGGGACCAGCTACAATGAGCAGTTCTTC	CASSYGTSYNEQFF
TRBV12-3/TRBV12-4	NA	few	TRBJ1-3	TGTGCCAGCAGCCCCACGACAGTGTCGGGAAACACCATATATTTT	CASSPTTVSGNTIYF
TRBV2	NA	NA	TRBJ2-7	TGTGCCAGCAAGCCTTCCGGCTCCTACGAGCAGTACTTC	CASKPSGSYEQYF
TRBV15	NA	few	TRBJ2-7	TGTGCCACCAGCAGAGATACGGGAGATGGTCCCTACGAGCAGTACTTC	CATSRDTGDGPYEQYF
TRBV27	NA	few	TRBJ2-1	TGTGCCAGCAGTTTGGGGGACGACAATGAGCAGTTCTTC	CASSLGDDNEQFF
TRBV20-1	NA	many	TRBJ2-1	TGCAGTGTCCCTCGGCCTAATGAGCAGTTCTTC	CSVPRPNEQFF
TRBV27	NA	many	TRBJ2-7	TGTGCCAGCAGTTTTGGGCAGGGGGGCGAGCAGTACTTC	CASSFGQGGEQYF
TRBV6-5	TRBD1	many	TRBJ1-2	TGTGCCAGCAGTTACACGGGGGACAGATACTATGGCTACACCTTC	CASSYTGDRYYGYTF
TRBV11-3	TRBD1	NA	TRBJ2-7	TGTGCCAGCAGCTTGACCGGGACAGACACCTACGAGCAGTACTTC	CASSLTGTDTYEQYF
TRBV15	NA	NA	TRBJ2-1	TGTGCCACCCTAGGACCTAAGGATGAGCAGTTCTTC	CATLGPKDEQFF
TRBV4-1	TRBD2	NA	TRBJ2-5	TGCGCCAGCAGCCCGGGGGGACTGGGGATAGGGGAGACCCAGTACTTC	CASSPGGLGIGETQYF
TRBV4-1	NA	NA	TRBJ2-7	TGCGCCAGCAGCCAAGTCTACGGCTCCTACGAGCAGTACTTC	CASSQVYGSYEQYF
TRBV10-3	NA	NA	TRBJ1-1	TGTGCCATCAGTGAACAGATAAACACTGAAGCTTTCTTT	CAISEQINTEAFF
TRBV19	TRBD2	few	TRBJ2-3	TGTGCCAGTACCCTCGGAGCGGGGCCCACAGATACGCAGTATTTT	CASTLGAGPTDTQYF
TRBV4-3	NA	many	TRBJ1-2	TGCGCCAGCAGCCAAACGTGGGCCTCCTATGGCTACACCTTC	CASSQTWASYGYTF
TRBV7-9	NA	few	TRBJ2-1	TGTGCCAGCAGCTTTCACCCGGACGCCTTCAATGAGCAGTTCTTC	CASSFHPDAFNEQFF
TRBV9	TRBD2	large	TRBJ2-2	TGTGCCAGCAGCCCTGGGGGGGAATGGAACACCGGGGAGCTGTTTTTT	CASSPGGEWNTGELFF